Included here is one T cell receptor (beta chain) sequence, with context. Antigen: not known. Donors had nominal health at sampling but likely had unrecorded immune exposures. The data were obtained in a study of cytomegalovirus exposure and HLA in healthy donors. Study background: About 180 million T cells yielded about 120 million unique TCR beta sequences, as an earlier analysis found. General study results and limits: Most CMV-associated TCR beta chains were later found to appear HLA-restricted. An apparent linkage of common viral pathogens to several of the most significant clusters emerged in a later analysis.

With 60 Vbeta and 13 Jbeta primers, the PCR was carried out. TCRdb's copy holds only in-frame clones and misses some; the assay was immunoSEQ multiplex PCR. The profile shows roughly 150,000 clones, 73% of them singletons. This CDR3 is 15 amino acids long. V was shortened by 0 bases and J by 4 bases, with 12 bases between the two germline ends. Germline V gene sequence: CDR1 MNHNY, CDR2 SVGAGI (reference sequence). This clonotype was obtained from a woman between 18 and 30 years old in good health and CMV-seronegative. The rearrangement joins TRBV6-6 to TRBJ1-1; tentative D call: TRBD1 (5 bases). What was sequenced was PBMCs. This CDR3 is CASSYSHRIPTEAFF. CDR3 bases: TGTGCCAGCAGTTACTCCCACAGGATTCCCACTGAAGCTTTCTTT.